This TCR beta chain was profiled in a study of radiotherapy plus CTLA-4 blockade in lung cancer. The method was immunoSEQ multiplex PCR; TCRdb's version includes in-frame clones alone and lacks a portion of them. The sample has 25,000 to 35,000 clones; around four fifths are singletons. In this sample, this clone turned up once. Germline V gives CDR1 SGHAT, CDR2 FQNNGV. CDR3 size: 15 residues. The V segment lost 6 bases and the J segment 5 bases; nucleotides outside the gene matches: 12. V is TRBV11-2 and J is TRBJ2-5; TRBD2 matches 7 bases. The sequence was collected from a human donor with non-small cell lung cancer that progressed on radiotherapy plus ipilimumab. Sequencing used peripheral blood, obtained from a patient treated with radiotherapy plus ipilimumab. CDR3 protein: CASSRGDLGRETQYF. DNA for the CDR3: TGTGCCAGCAGTAGGGGAGACCTCGGGAGGGAGACCCAGTACTTC. Together with reference TRBV11-2 and TRBJ2-5, the CDR3 gives the full variable domain: EAGVAQSPRYKIIEKRQSVAFWCNPISGHATLYWYQQILGQGPKLLIQFQNNGVVDDSQLPKDRFSAERLKGVDSTLKIQPAKLEDSAVYLCASSRGDLGRETQYFGPGTRLLVL.